This section outlines one T cell receptor beta chain sequence together with its context. The target antigen is unknown. The data originate from a study of cytomegalovirus exposure and HLA in healthy donors. Study results and limitations: Being indistinguishable, some V segments were excluded, TRBV6-2 and TRBV6-3 among them. Highest at DRB1 and lowest at HLA-C, TCR association rates differed among HLA loci in a later analysis.

From germline, CDR1 is SEHNR and CDR2 FQNEAQ (reference sequence). The CDR3 contains 13 residues. V lost 5 bases, J lost 5 bases, and 5 bases stayed unmatched. All the people who gave samples were healthy bone marrow donors. The PCR employed 60 Vbeta primers together with 13 Jbeta primers. Method: immunoSEQ multiplex PCR; TCRdb's copy keeps in-frame clones and lacks some. The sample has nearly 200,000 clones; 82% are singletons. The clonotype comes from a boy aged 2 to 9 in good health and CMV-seronegative. This chain uses TRBV7-9 with TRBJ1-2, with 7 bases lining up with TRBD1. Material for sequencing was PBMCs. CDR3 DNA: TGTGCCAGCAGCGTAGGGACAGAGTATGGCTACACCTTC. Its protein product is CASSVGTEYGYTF.